The source of this T cell receptor (beta chain) is a study of vaccination and CD4 T cells after COVID-19. Background on the study: A median of around 70 days (range 14 to 241) separated dose two from the taking of post-vaccine samples.

The germline V gene has CDR1 GTSNPN and CDR2 SVGIG (reference sequence). The CDR3 covers 12 residues. Germline trimming cut 5 bases from V and 4 bases from J; bases unmatched to any gene: 4. Regarding treatment: roughly 11-day PBMC culture with coronavirus spike peptide pools or control peptides (ViraFEST assay). This clonotype showed up just a few times. Its antigen is undetermined. Scientists ran DNA taken from cultured CD4+ T cells through the Oncomine TCR Beta short-read assay for sequencing. MiXCR, run by TCRdb on the PCR reads, gives a single entry per CDR3 protein. Among around 19,000 distinct CDR3 sequences, 38% were seen once, and the ten largest hold roughly 20%.

This sample comprised CD4+ T cells from blood, cultured in vitro, obtained before SARS-CoV-2 vaccination. This receptor was obtained from a human donor who received a COVID-19 vaccine. This sequence joins TRBV30 and TRBJ2-5; 7 bases agree with TRBD2. This CDR3 reads CAWDGGSETQYF. The CDR3 coding sequence is TGTGCCTGGGACGGGGGGTCAGAGACCCAGTACTTC.